The rows below give T cell receptor beta chains drawn from one sample of a study of radiotherapy plus CTLA-4 blockade in lung cancer. Method: immunoSEQ multiplex PCR; TCRdb's copy keeps in-frame clones and lacks some. This table has about 49,000 clones, about 85% appearing once. Here the sequenced sample was peripheral blood, taken from a patient treated with radiotherapy plus ipilimumab. These receptors were obtained from a human donor with non-small cell lung cancer whose response to radiotherapy plus ipilimumab could not be evaluated. CDR3s include the opening cysteine and the closing phenylalanine or tryptophan. A D gene is named only where the DNA matches it firmly. Size tells how often a clone was seen (once, few, many) or the class of an expanded clone, and some rows leave it out.

clone_size: once; j_call: TRBJ2-7; d_call: TRBD1; v_call: TRBV6-1; cdr3_nt: TGTGCCAGCAAATCGGACAGGGGTCCGTACGAGCAGTACTTC; cdr3_aa: CASKSDRGPYEQYF
clone_size: NA; j_call: TRBJ1-5; d_call: NA; v_call: TRBV19; cdr3_nt: TGTGCCAGTAGTCCACTGAATCAGCCCCAGCATTTT; cdr3_aa: CASSPLNQPQHF
clone_size: NA; j_call: TRBJ1-1; d_call: TRBD1; v_call: TRBV6-1; cdr3_nt: TGTGCCAGCAGTGAATCCGGAGGTCTGACAGGGATGGGGACTGAAGCTTTCTTT; cdr3_aa: CASSESGGLTGMGTEAFF
clone_size: NA; j_call: TRBJ1-2; d_call: NA; v_call: TRBV16; cdr3_nt: TGTGCCAGCAGTCCCGGTCGGGACTATGGCTACACCTTC; cdr3_aa: CASSPGRDYGYTF
clone_size: NA; j_call: TRBJ1-5; d_call: NA; v_call: TRBV10-3; cdr3_nt: TGTGCCATCAGTGAGTCGGGGCCTAATCAGCCCCAGCATTTT; cdr3_aa: CAISESGPNQPQHF
clone_size: NA; j_call: TRBJ2-2; d_call: NA; v_call: TRBV4-1; cdr3_nt: TGCGCCAGCAGCCAAGGACCAGGCCCCGGGGAGCTGTTTTTT; cdr3_aa: CASSQGPGPGELFF
clone_size: NA; j_call: TRBJ2-2; d_call: TRBD2; v_call: TRBV7-2; cdr3_nt: TGTGCCAGCAGCTTAGGACTAGCGGGACTTTATACCGGGGAGCTGTTTTTT; cdr3_aa: CASSLGLAGLYTGELFF
clone_size: NA; j_call: TRBJ1-3; d_call: TRBD1; v_call: TRBV7-8; cdr3_nt: TGTGCCAGCAGCCTTACGGACAGGCCACGGGGAGTCTCTGGAAACACCATATATTTT; cdr3_aa: CASSLTDRPRGVSGNTIYF
clone_size: NA; j_call: TRBJ2-7; d_call: TRBD2; v_call: TRBV28; cdr3_nt: TGTGCCAGCAGTTTGGGGGGGACCCACTCCTACGAGCAGTACTTC; cdr3_aa: CASSLGGTHSYEQYF
clone_size: NA; j_call: TRBJ2-1; d_call: TRBD1; v_call: TRBV29-1; cdr3_nt: TGCAGCGTTGAAGGGACAGGGGTCATCAATGAGCAGTTCTTC; cdr3_aa: CSVEGTGVINEQFF
clone_size: NA; j_call: TRBJ1-2; d_call: NA; v_call: TRBV5-6; cdr3_nt: TGTGCCAGCAGCTCAAGGCGCATCGGGATTTATGGCTACACCTTC; cdr3_aa: CASSSRRIGIYGYTF
clone_size: NA; j_call: TRBJ1-3; d_call: NA; v_call: TRBV30; cdr3_nt: TGTGCCTGGACTTACGACACTTTCGGAAACACCATATATTTT; cdr3_aa: CAWTYDTFGNTIYF
clone_size: few; j_call: TRBJ2-1; d_call: TRBD2; v_call: TRBV4-2; cdr3_nt: TGTGCCAGCAGCCAAGGGGGGACTAGCGGGAGCTCCTACAATGAGCAGTTCTTC; cdr3_aa: CASSQGGTSGSSYNEQFF
clone_size: NA; j_call: TRBJ1-1; d_call: TRBD1; v_call: TRBV15; cdr3_nt: TGTGCCACCAGCAGACCCGGGACAGGGGCCACTGAAGCTTTCTTT; cdr3_aa: CATSRPGTGATEAFF
clone_size: NA; j_call: TRBJ2-7; d_call: NA; v_call: TRBV7-2; cdr3_nt: TGTGCCAGCAGCTTGGGAGGACGCTCCTACGAGCAGTACTTC; cdr3_aa: CASSLGGRSYEQYF
clone_size: NA; j_call: TRBJ2-5; d_call: NA; v_call: TRBV29-1; cdr3_nt: TGCAGCGTTGTGTTTAGCCTAAACAGGGAGACCCAGTACTTC; cdr3_aa: CSVVFSLNRETQYF
clone_size: few; j_call: TRBJ1-2; d_call: NA; v_call: TRBV4-1; cdr3_nt: TGCGCCAGCAGCCCGACGGGACGGCGGGGTGGTGGCTACACCTTC; cdr3_aa: CASSPTGRRGGGYTF
clone_size: few; j_call: TRBJ2-7; d_call: NA; v_call: TRBV21-1; cdr3_nt: TGTGCCAGCAGCAAACAGGGCGAGCAGTACTTC; cdr3_aa: CASSKQGEQYF
clone_size: NA; j_call: TRBJ1-1; d_call: TRBD1; v_call: TRBV6-6; cdr3_nt: TGTGCCAGCAGTGGACAGGTGAACACTGAAGCTTTCTTT; cdr3_aa: CASSGQVNTEAFF
clone_size: NA; j_call: TRBJ1-2; d_call: TRBD1; v_call: TRBV29-1; cdr3_nt: TGCAGCGCCCAGGGGGCCCAACTTGGCTACACCTTC; cdr3_aa: CSAQGAQLGYTF
clone_size: NA; j_call: TRBJ2-2; d_call: TRBD1; v_call: TRBV7-2; cdr3_nt: TGTGCCAGCAGAGTAAAAACGGGACAGGGTCTTACCGGGGAGCTGTTTTTT; cdr3_aa: CASRVKTGQGLTGELFF
clone_size: NA; j_call: TRBJ2-7; d_call: NA; v_call: TRBV5-1; cdr3_nt: TGCGCCAGCAGCTTAGGTGCCCCGGAGGGGAACGAGCAGTACTTC; cdr3_aa: CASSLGAPEGNEQYF
clone_size: NA; j_call: TRBJ1-1; d_call: TRBD1; v_call: TRBV4-1; cdr3_nt: TGCGCCAGCAGCCAGGACAGGACCCCGAACACTGAAGCTTTCTTT; cdr3_aa: CASSQDRTPNTEAFF
clone_size: NA; j_call: TRBJ2-3; d_call: NA; v_call: TRBV7-4; cdr3_nt: TGTGCCAGCAGCTTAGGGGCAGATAGCACAGATACGCAGTATTTT; cdr3_aa: CASSLGADSTDTQYF
clone_size: NA; j_call: TRBJ2-7; d_call: TRBD2; v_call: TRBV11-2; cdr3_nt: TGTGCCAGCAGCTTGATAGCGGGAACGCCCTACGAGCAGTACTTC; cdr3_aa: CASSLIAGTPYEQYF
clone_size: once; j_call: TRBJ1-3; d_call: NA; v_call: TRBV6-5; cdr3_nt: TGTGCCAGCAGTTCCACCTGGGGGGTAGTGGGAAACACCATATATTTT; cdr3_aa: CASSSTWGVVGNTIYF
clone_size: NA; j_call: TRBJ2-7; d_call: TRBD2; v_call: TRBV7-9; cdr3_nt: TGTGCCAGCAGCTTATACGCGGGAGCCTCAAGGGAGCAGTACTTC; cdr3_aa: CASSLYAGASREQYF
clone_size: NA; j_call: TRBJ1-1; d_call: NA; v_call: TRBV18; cdr3_nt: TGTGCCAGCTCACTGGGGACATGGACTGAAGCTTTCTTT; cdr3_aa: CASSLGTWTEAFF
clone_size: NA; j_call: TRBJ2-5; d_call: TRBD2; v_call: TRBV7-2; cdr3_nt: TGTGCCAGCAGCTTTGCTAGCGGGAGCCAAGGAGAGACCCAGTACTTC; cdr3_aa: CASSFASGSQGETQYF
clone_size: NA; j_call: TRBJ1-1; d_call: NA; v_call: TRBV7-8; cdr3_nt: TGTGCCAGCAGCTTCGGTAGGGGTAGAAGCACTGAAGCTTTCTTT; cdr3_aa: CASSFGRGRSTEAFF
clone_size: NA; j_call: TRBJ1-5; d_call: NA; v_call: TRBV28; cdr3_nt: TGTGCCAGCAGACAAGCAGGGACTTATAGCAATCAGCCCCAGCATTTT; cdr3_aa: CASRQAGTYSNQPQHF